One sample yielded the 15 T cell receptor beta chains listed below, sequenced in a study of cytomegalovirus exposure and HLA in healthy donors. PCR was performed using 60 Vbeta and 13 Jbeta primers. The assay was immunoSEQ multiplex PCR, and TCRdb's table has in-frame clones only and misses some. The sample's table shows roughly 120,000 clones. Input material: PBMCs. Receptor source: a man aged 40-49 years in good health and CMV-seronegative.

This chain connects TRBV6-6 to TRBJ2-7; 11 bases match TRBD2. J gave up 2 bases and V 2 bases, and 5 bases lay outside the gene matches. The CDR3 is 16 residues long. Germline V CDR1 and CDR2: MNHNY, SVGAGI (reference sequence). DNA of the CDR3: TGTGCCAGCAGTTACGATAGCGGGAGGGCCCCCTACGAGCAGTACTTC. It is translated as CASSYDSGRAPYEQYF.

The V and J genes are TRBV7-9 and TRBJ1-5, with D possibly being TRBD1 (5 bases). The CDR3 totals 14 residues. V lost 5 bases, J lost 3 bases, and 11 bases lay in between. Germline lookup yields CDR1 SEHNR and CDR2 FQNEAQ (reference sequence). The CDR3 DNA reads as TGTGCCAGCAGCGTCGGGGGGTTCAATCAGCCCCAGCATTTT. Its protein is CASSVGGFNQPQHF.

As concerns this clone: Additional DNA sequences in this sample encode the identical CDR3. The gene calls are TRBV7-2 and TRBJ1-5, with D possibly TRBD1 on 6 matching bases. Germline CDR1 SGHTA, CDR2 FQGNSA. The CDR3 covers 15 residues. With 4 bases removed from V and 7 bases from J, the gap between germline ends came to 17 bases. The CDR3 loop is CASSWGSVDRQPQHF. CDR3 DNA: TGTGCCAGCAGCTGGGGCTCGGTGGACAGACAGCCCCAGCATTTT. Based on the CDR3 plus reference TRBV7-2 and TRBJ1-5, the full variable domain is GAGVSQSPSNKVTEKGKDVELRCDPISGHTALYWYRQSLGQGLEFLIYFQGNSAPDKSGLPSDRFSAERTGGSVSTLTIQRTQQEDSAVYLCASSWGSVDRQPQHFGDGTRLSIL.

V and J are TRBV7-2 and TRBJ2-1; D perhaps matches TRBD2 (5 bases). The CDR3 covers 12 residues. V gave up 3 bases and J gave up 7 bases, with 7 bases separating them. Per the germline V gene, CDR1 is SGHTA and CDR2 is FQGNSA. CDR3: CASSFGLNEQFF. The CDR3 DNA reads TGTGCCAGCAGCTTCGGACTTAATGAGCAGTTCTTC.

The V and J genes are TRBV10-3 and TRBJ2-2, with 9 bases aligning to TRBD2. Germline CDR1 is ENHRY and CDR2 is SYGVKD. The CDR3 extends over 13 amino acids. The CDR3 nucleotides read TGTGTTAGCGGGAGACTTAACACCGGGGAGCTGTTTTTT. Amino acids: CVSGRLNTGELFF.

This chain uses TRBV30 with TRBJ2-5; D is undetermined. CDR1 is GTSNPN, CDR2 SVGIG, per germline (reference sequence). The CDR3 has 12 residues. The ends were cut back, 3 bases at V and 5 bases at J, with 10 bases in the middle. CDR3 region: CAWSLQVETQYF. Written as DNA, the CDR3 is TGTGCCTGGAGCCTTCAGGTCGAGACCCAGTACTTC.

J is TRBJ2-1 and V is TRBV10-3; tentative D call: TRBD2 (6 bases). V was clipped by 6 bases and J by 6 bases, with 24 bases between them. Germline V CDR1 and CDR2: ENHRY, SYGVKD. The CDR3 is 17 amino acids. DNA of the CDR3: TGTGCCATCAGCCCACCTCCAATCGGGAGCCTTGGCAATGAGCAGTTCTTC. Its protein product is CAISPPPIGSLGNEQFF.

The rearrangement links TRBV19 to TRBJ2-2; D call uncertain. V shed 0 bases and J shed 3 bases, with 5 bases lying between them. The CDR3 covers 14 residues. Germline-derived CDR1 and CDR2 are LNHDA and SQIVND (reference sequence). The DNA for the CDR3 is TGTGCCAGTAGTATAGAACAGTACACCGGGGAGCTGTTTTTT. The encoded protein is CASSIEQYTGELFF. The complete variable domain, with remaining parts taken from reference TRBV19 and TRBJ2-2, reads DGGITQSPKYLFRKEGQNVTLSCEQNLNHDAMYWYRQDPGQGLRLIYYSQIVNDFQKGDIAEGYSVSREKKESFPLTVTSAQKNPTAFYLCASSIEQYTGELFFGEGSRLTVL.

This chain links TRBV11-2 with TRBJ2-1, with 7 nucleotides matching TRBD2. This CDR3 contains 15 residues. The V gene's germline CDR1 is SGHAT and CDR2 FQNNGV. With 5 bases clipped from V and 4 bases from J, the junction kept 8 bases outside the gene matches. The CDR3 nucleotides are TGTGCCAGCAGCCGCATAGCGGGCAGTTACAATGAGCAGTTCTTC. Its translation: CASSRIAGSYNEQFF.

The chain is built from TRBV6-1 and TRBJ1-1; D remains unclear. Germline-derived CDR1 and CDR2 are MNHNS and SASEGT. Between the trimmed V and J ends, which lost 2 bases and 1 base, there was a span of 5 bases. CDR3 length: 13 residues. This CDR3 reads CASSENWNTEAFF. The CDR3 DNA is TGTGCCAGCAGTGAAAACTGGAACACTGAAGCTTTCTTT.

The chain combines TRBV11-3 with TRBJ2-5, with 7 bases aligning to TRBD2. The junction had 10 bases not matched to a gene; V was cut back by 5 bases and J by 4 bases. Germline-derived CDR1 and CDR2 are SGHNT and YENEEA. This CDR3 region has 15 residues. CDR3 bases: TGTGCCAGCAGCCCCCTCCGCGGGGAGGGAGAGACCCAGTACTTC. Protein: CASSPLRGEGETQYF.

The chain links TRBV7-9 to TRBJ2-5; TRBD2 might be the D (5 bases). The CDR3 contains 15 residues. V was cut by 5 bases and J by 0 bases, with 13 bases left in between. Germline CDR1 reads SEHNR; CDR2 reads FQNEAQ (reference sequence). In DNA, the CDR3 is TGTGCCAGCAGCCGCCGTGGGGAGCACCAAGAGACCCAGTACTTC. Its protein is CASSRRGEHQETQYF.

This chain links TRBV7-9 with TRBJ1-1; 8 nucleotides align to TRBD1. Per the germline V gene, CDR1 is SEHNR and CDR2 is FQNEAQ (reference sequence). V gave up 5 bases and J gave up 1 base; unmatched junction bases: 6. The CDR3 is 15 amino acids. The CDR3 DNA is TGTGCCAGCAGCCCCCGACAGGGGAGGAACACTGAAGCTTTCTTT. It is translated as CASSPRQGRNTEAFF.

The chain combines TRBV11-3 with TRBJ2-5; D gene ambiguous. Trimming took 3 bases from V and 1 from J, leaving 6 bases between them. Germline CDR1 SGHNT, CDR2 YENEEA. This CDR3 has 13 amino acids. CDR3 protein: CASSFYSQETQYF. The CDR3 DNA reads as TGTGCCAGCAGCTTTTACAGCCAAGAGACCCAGTACTTC.

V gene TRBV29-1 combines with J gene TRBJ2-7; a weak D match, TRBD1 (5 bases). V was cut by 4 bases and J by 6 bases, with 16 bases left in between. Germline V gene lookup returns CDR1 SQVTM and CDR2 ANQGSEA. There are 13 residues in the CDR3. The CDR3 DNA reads TGCAGCGTTGGACTCCCGACAGTCGGCGAGCAGTACTTC. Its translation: CSVGLPTVGEQYF.